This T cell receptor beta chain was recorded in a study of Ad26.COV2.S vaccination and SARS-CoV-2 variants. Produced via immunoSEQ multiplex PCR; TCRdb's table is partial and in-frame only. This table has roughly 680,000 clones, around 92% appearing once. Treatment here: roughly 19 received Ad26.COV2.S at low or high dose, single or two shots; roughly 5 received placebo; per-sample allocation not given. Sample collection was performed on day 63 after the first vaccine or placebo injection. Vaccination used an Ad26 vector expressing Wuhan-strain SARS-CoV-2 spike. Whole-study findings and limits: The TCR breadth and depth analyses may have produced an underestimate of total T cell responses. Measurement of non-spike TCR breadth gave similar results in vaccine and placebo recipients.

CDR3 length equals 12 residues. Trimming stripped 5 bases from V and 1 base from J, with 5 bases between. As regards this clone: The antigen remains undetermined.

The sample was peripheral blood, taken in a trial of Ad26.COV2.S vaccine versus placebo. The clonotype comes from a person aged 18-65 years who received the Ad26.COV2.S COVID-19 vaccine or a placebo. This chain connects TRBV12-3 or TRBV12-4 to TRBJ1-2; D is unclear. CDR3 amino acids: CASSQSNYGYTF. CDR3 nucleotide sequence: TGTGCCAGCAGTCAGAGTAACTATGGCTACACCTTC.